The next 27 T cell receptor beta chains were all read from a single sample in a study of a mutant IDH1 vaccine in newly diagnosed glioma. Data came from immunoSEQ multiplex PCR; TCRdb stores just in-frame clones and leaves some out. The table records about 38,000 clones, 81% of them present only once. For these TCRs, the target antigens are not known. This sample's time point: week 23, last vaccination. It was 300 ug of mutant IDH1 20-mer peptide that made up each vaccine dose, given with topical imiquimod. This material consisted of PBMCs, taken from a glioma patient whose treatment included an IDH1 peptide vaccine. These receptors were collected from a man aged 40-55 years with glioma.

The genes are TRBV28 and TRBJ2-7, with 7 nucleotides matching TRBD1. Germline-derived CDR1 and CDR2 are MDHEN and SYDVKM. The CDR3 consists of 15 residues. Losses at the gene ends were 5 bases for V and 7 bases for J; bases not matched to a gene: 14. This CDR3 is CASSLPGGGFLEQYF. CDR3 nucleotide sequence: TGTGCCAGCAGTCTCCCAGGGGGTGGGTTTCTTGAGCAGTACTTC.

The gene calls are TRBV2 and TRBJ2-7, with D perhaps matching TRBD1 (5 bases). CDR1 is SNHLY, CDR2 FYNNEI, per germline. V was clipped by 6 bases and J by 6 bases, with 12 bases between them. The CDR3 has 12 residues. DNA of the CDR3: TGTGCCAGCAGAGCCGACAGAGCCGAGCAGTACTTC. This gives the protein CASRADRAEQYF.

The J gene is TRBJ2-3, the V gene TRBV7-8, with 11 nucleotides matching TRBD2. The CDR3 extends over 17 amino acids. With V trimmed by 1 base and J by 4 bases, 7 bases remained unmatched. Germline assignment: CDR1 SGHVS and CDR2 FQNEAQ. The CDR3 DNA sequence: TGTGCCAGCAGCTTAGGATTAGCGGGAGGGCCCTCAGATACGCAGTATTTT. It specifies CASSLGLAGGPSDTQYF. Full variable domain (rest looked up from reference TRBV7-8 and TRBJ2-3): GAGVSQSPRYKVAKRGQDVALRCDPISGHVSLFWYQQALGQGPEFLTYFQNEAQLDKSGLPSDRFFAERPEGSVSTLKIQRTQQEDSAVYLCASSLGLAGGPSDTQYFGPGTRLTVL.

This clone was picked up a small number of times. V gene TRBV19 combines with J gene TRBJ1-5; 8 bases map to TRBD1. Germline V CDR1 and CDR2: LNHDA, SQIVND (reference sequence). The CDR3 is 14 amino acids. V dropped 4 bases and J dropped 6; count of bases not matched to a gene: 5. CDR3 sequence: CASSTQTGAQPQHF. The CDR3 nucleotides read TGTGCCAGTAGTACCCAGACAGGGGCTCAGCCCCAGCATTTT.

Only a few counts were recorded for this clone. The rearrangement links TRBV6-1 to TRBJ2-1, with 10 bases matching TRBD2. Germline V CDR1 and CDR2: MNHNS, SASEGT. This CDR3 spans 14 amino acids. With 7 bases clipped from V and 4 bases from J, the junction kept 4 bases outside the gene matches. The CDR3 loop is CASIKAGGYNEQFF. The CDR3 bases are TGTGCCAGCATCAAAGCGGGGGGGTACAATGAGCAGTTCTTC.

This clone was recorded only once. This rearrangement joins TRBV5-1 to TRBJ1-2; tentative D call: TRBD1 (5 bases). CDR1 is SGHRS and CDR2 is YFSETQ in the germline V gene. This CDR3 is built from 14 residues. Trimming removed 0 bases from V and 4 bases from J, with 10 bases in between. The CDR3 nucleotides are TGCGCCAGCAGCTTGGCCGCAGGGCCCTATGGCTACACCTTC. Its protein product is CASSLAAGPYGYTF.

This clone has a handful of counts. The rearrangement links TRBV9 to TRBJ2-7; D is unclear. Germline V lookup: CDR1 SGDLS, CDR2 YYNGEE. V lost 0 bases and J 7 bases, leaving 14 bases between the germline ends. The CDR3 has 14 residues. The CDR3 loop is CASSVAWEAREQYF. The CDR3 DNA is TGTGCCAGCAGCGTAGCGTGGGAAGCGCGGGAGCAGTACTTC.

CDR3 nucleotides: TGTGCCAGCAGTCCCTCCCTGGGGGACAGGGGGCTCGACGAGCAGTACTTC. This sequence encodes CASSPSLGDRGLDEQYF. The chain carries TRBV27 and TRBJ2-7; 12 nucleotides align to TRBD1. V gave up 5 bases and J gave up 5 bases; unmatched junction bases: 13. Germline CDR1 reads MNHEY; CDR2 reads SMNVEV (reference sequence). The CDR3 runs 17 residues.

The V call is TRBV27, the J call TRBJ2-7, with D perhaps TRBD1 or TRBD2 (5 bases each). The germline CDR1 and CDR2 sequences are MNHEY and SMNVEV (reference sequence). Trimming pared 5 bases from V and 6 bases from J, leaving 20 bases between. The CDR3 loop spans 15 amino acids. The CDR3 loop is CASSQGRTVTLEQYF. As DNA, the CDR3 is TGTGCCAGCAGTCAGGGACGGACCGTAACCCTCGAGCAGTACTTC.

The V gene is TRBV7-2, the J gene TRBJ2-3; D possibly uses TRBD1 or TRBD2 (6 bases each). Trimming cost V 4 bases and J 8 bases, with 13 bases left between them. Germline V gene sequence: CDR1 SGHTA, CDR2 FQGNSA. The CDR3 runs 13 residues. CDR3 protein: CASSSRGARTQYF. Written as DNA, the CDR3 is TGTGCCAGCAGCTCGAGGGGGGCGCGTACGCAGTATTTT.

This chain joins TRBV5-4 and TRBJ2-3, with 10 bases identical to TRBD1. CDR3 size: 16 residues. J was trimmed by 3 bases and V by 6 bases; bases with no gene match: 10. The germline V gene has CDR1 SGHNT and CDR2 YYREEE (reference sequence). DNA of the CDR3: TGTGCCAGCACCCGGTATGGGACAGGGGCTACAGATACGCAGTATTTT. Its protein product is CASTRYGTGATDTQYF.

The chain is built from TRBV5-1 and TRBJ2-7, with 14 positions matching TRBD2. Trimming removed 4 bases from V and 2 bases from J; junction bases left unmatched: 8. Germline values: CDR1 SGHRS, CDR2 YFSETQ. The CDR3 loop spans 17 amino acids. CDR3 protein: CASSRRTSGGSPYEQYF. CDR3 bases: TGCGCCAGCAGCAGACGGACTAGCGGGGGGTCCCCCTACGAGCAGTACTTC.

The rearrangement joins TRBV5-1 to TRBJ2-7, with 7 bases aligning to TRBD1. Germline trimming cut 1 base from V and 5 bases from J; bases unmatched to any gene: 15. Germline CDR1 SGHRS, CDR2 YFSETQ. The CDR3 spans 17 residues. CDR3 loop: CASSLFVGGASFHEQYF. The CDR3 DNA is TGCGCCAGCAGCTTGTTCGTAGGGGGCGCTTCTTTCCACGAGCAGTACTTC.

This clone was observed a handful of times. This rearrangement joins TRBV13 to TRBJ1-1, with a possible D match to TRBD1 (5 bases). The CDR3 loop spans 13 amino acids. The ends were cut back, 5 bases at V and 2 bases at J, with 9 bases in the middle. Germline CDR1 and CDR2: PRHDT and FYEKMQ (reference sequence). DNA for the CDR3: TGTGCCAGCAGCCTGGGGGGAAACACTGAAGCTTTCTTT. This translates into CASSLGGNTEAFF. Variable domain in full (rest from reference TRBV13 and TRBJ1-1): AAGVIQSPRHLIKEKRETATLKCYPIPRHDTVYWYQQGPGQDPQFLISFYEKMQSDKGSIPDRFSAQQFSDYHSELNMSSLELGDSALYFCASSLGGNTEAFFGQGTRLTVV.

V gene TRBV5-1 combines with J gene TRBJ2-3; weak D call: TRBD1 (5 bases). V dropped 4 bases and J dropped 2 bases, with 11 bases sitting between them. CDR3 length equals 14 residues. The germline V gene has CDR1 SGHRS and CDR2 YFSETQ. The CDR3 DNA reads as TGCGCCAGCAGCAGGGGCATATCCACAGATACGCAGTATTTT. Protein product: CASSRGISTDTQYF. Full variable domain (missing parts from reference TRBV5-1 and TRBJ2-3): KAGVTQTPRYLIKTRGQQVTLSCSPISGHRSVSWYQQTPGQGLQFLFEYFSETQRNKGNFPGRFSGRQFSNSRSEMNVSTLELGDSALYLCASSRGISTDTQYFGPGTRLTVL.

The chain recombines TRBV6-1 with TRBJ1-2; D unclear. V shed 6 bases and J shed 4 bases, with 12 bases lying between them. The germline CDR1 and CDR2 sequences are MNHNS and SASEGT. The CDR3 is 13 amino acids. In DNA form, the CDR3 reads TGTGCCAGCAGAAAAGACGGGTTCTATGGCTACACCTTC. It translates to CASRKDGFYGYTF.

This clone was counted a few times. This chain uses TRBV2 with TRBJ2-5; 10 nucleotides agree with TRBD2. This CDR3 contains 14 residues. V shed 4 bases and J 5 bases; nucleotides not matched to a gene: 4. The germline CDR1 and CDR2 sequences are SNHLY and FYNNEI. CDR3 coding DNA: TGTGCCAGCAGTGGAAGCGGGGGGGCCGAGACCCAGTACTTC. Amino acids: CASSGSGGAETQYF. The variable domain in full, with the rest retrieved from reference TRBV2 and TRBJ2-5, is EPEVTQTPSHQVTQMGQEVILRCVPISNHLYFYWYRQILGQKVEFLVSFYNNEISEKSEIFDDQFSVERPDGSNFTLKIRSTKLEDSAMYFCASSGSGGAETQYFGPGTRLLVL.

This clone has just one count. This chain joins TRBV27 and TRBJ2-5; 7 bases line up with TRBD2. V was pared by 5 bases and J by 2 bases, with 17 bases of the junction left unmatched. The CDR3 is 18 residues long. Germline V CDR1 and CDR2: MNHEY, SMNVEV (reference sequence). CDR3 sequence reads: CASSPLPGLGLWQETQYF. CDR3 in DNA: TGTGCCAGCAGTCCCCTCCCTGGACTAGGACTTTGGCAAGAGACCCAGTACTTC.

The chain is built from TRBV14 and TRBJ1-4, with D tentatively TRBD1 (6 bases). Germline V gene data show CDR1 as SGHDN and CDR2 as FVKESK. V lost 0 bases, J lost 3 bases, and 8 bases lay in between. The CDR3 contains 15 residues. The CDR3 sequence is CASSQETGPNEKLFF. The CDR3 nucleotides are TGTGCCAGCAGCCAAGAGACAGGCCCTAATGAAAAACTGTTTTTT.

The rearrangement joins TRBV2 to TRBJ1-2; D call uncertain. The V and J ends lost 0 bases and 0 bases respectively, with 8 bases between them. This CDR3 is 15 amino acids long. Germline assignment: CDR1 SNHLY and CDR2 FYNNEI. The CDR3 DNA follows: TGTGCCAGCAGTGAAGCGCTTCCAGCTAACTATGGCTACACCTTC. It encodes CASSEALPANYGYTF.

V and J are TRBV21-1 and TRBJ1-2. TRBV21-1 is a known pseudogene. The CDR3 contains 18 residues. The CDR3 DNA is TGTGCCAGCAGCACCTACCACTTCCCGGGGGCGCGAGCGCACCACTACACCTTC. Translation: CASSTYHFPGARAHHYTF.

This clone has a handful of counts. This sequence joins TRBV9 and TRBJ2-3; no definite D call. Germline CDR1 SGDLS, CDR2 YYNGEE. V was cut by 0 bases and J by 9 bases, with 8 bases left in between. The CDR3 is 12 residues long. The CDR3 region is CASSVEQSTQYF. Here the CDR3 DNA reads TGTGCCAGCAGCGTAGAGCAGAGCACGCAGTATTTT.

The chain carries TRBV4-3 and TRBJ2-7; 9 bases fit TRBD1. The CDR3 runs to 14 residues. J lost 3 bases, V lost 4 bases, and 4 bases had no gene match. The germline gives CDR1 LGHNA, CDR2 YSLEER. The CDR3 nucleotides read TGCGCCAGCAGCCGCCTGACAGGGGGCTACGAGCAGTACTTC. It translates to CASSRLTGGYEQYF.

This rearrangement joins TRBV18 to TRBJ2-7; TRBD1 matches 9 bases. The ends lost 4 bases at V and 1 base at J; junction bases unmatched: 14. Germline V gene sequence: CDR1 KGHSH, CDR2 LQKENI. The length of the CDR3 is 18 residues. This chain's CDR3 is CASSHLPTGQGHSYEQYF. The CDR3 DNA is TGTGCCAGCTCACACCTCCCCACGGGACAGGGTCATTCCTACGAGCAGTACTTC.

The chain recombines TRBV19 with TRBJ1-2; D uncertain. V lost 6 bases and J 1 base, leaving 12 bases between the germline ends. Germline CDR1 is LNHDA and CDR2 is SQIVND (reference sequence). The CDR3 consists of 14 residues. As DNA, the CDR3 is TGTGCCAGTAGCGGAGACGGGGTTAACTATGGCTACACCTTC. This gives the protein CASSGDGVNYGYTF.

The rearrangement uses TRBV9 and TRBJ2-3; the match to TRBD2 covers 15 bases. The CDR3 consists of 17 residues. Germline V gene sequence: CDR1 SGDLS, CDR2 YYNGEE. The V gene end was trimmed by 4 bases and the J gene end by 2 bases; junction bases not matched to a gene: 5. In DNA form, the CDR3 reads TGTGCCAGCAGCAGGACTAGCGGGGGGGATTCCACAGATACGCAGTATTTT. Its translation is CASSRTSGGDSTDTQYF.

This clone has just a few counts. The gene calls are TRBV7-9 and TRBJ1-1, with a weak D call TRBD1 (5 bases). Deletions cut 8 bases from V and 0 bases from J, with 10 bases between. CDR1 is SEHNR and CDR2 is FQNEAQ in the germline V gene (reference sequence). This CDR3 is 13 amino acids long. DNA of the CDR3: TGTGCCAGCCACCCGGGGCTGAACACTGAAGCTTTCTTT. Translated: CASHPGLNTEAFF. Based on the CDR3 plus reference TRBV7-9 and TRBJ1-1, the full variable domain is DTGVSQNPRHKITKRGQNVTFRCDPISEHNRLYWYRQTLGQGPEFLTYFQNEAQLEKSRLLSDRFSAERPKGSFSTLEIQRTEQGDSAMYLCASHPGLNTEAFFGQGTRLTVV.